These 21 T cell receptor beta chains share one sample of origin, sequenced in a study of T cells in localized non-small cell lung cancer. Profiled with immunoSEQ multiplex PCR; TCRdb holds only in-frame clones, not every one. The sample contains some 140,000 clones, 70% to 90% of which appear only once. The sample was peripheral blood, taken before any cancer treatment. These receptors originate from a female donor aged 60 or older with stage I lung adenocarcinoma.

The sample holds many counts of this clone. This chain connects TRBV19 to TRBJ2-5, with D possibly TRBD1 on 5 matching bases. This CDR3 contains 12 residues. The germline V gene has CDR1 LNHDA and CDR2 SQIVND (reference sequence). Between the trimmed V and J ends, which lost 5 bases and 4 bases, there was a span of 8 bases. DNA of the CDR3: TGTGCCAGTAGTCAGGGAAGAGAGACCCAGTACTTC. Protein sequence: CASSQGRETQYF.

This clone has just a few counts. The chain couples TRBV9 to TRBJ1-3; 10 bases are shared with TRBD1. The J segment lost 9 bases and the V segment lost 4 bases, leaving 7 bases of the junction unmatched. Germline V gives CDR1 SGDLS, CDR2 YYNGEE. The CDR3 runs to 14 residues. The CDR3 protein is CASSSRTGGATIYF. The CDR3 DNA is TGTGCCAGCAGCTCTCGGACAGGGGGAGCCACCATATATTTT.

The V and J genes are TRBV6-1 and TRBJ2-7; 9 bases map to TRBD1. The germline gives CDR1 MNHNS, CDR2 SASEGT. V was clipped by 7 bases and J by 2 bases; unmatched bases: 6. CDR3 size: 14 residues. The CDR3 loop reads CASKRTGVPYEQYF. The CDR3 region has the DNA TGTGCCAGCAAAAGGACAGGGGTCCCCTACGAGCAGTACTTC.

This clone was picked up one time. This rearrangement joins TRBV5-1 to TRBJ2-5, with TRBD2 identical over 10 bases. The germline CDR1 and CDR2 sequences are SGHRS and YFSETQ. V lost 1 base, J lost 1 base, and 1 base stayed unmatched. The CDR3 extends over 15 amino acids. CDR3 bases: TGCGCCAGCAGCTTGAGCGGGGGGGGCCAAGAGACCCAGTACTTC. Encoded protein: CASSLSGGGQETQYF.

The CDR3 DNA is TGTGCCAGCTCACCGGGACAGGGAAGGGAGCAGTACTTC. The encoded protein is CASSPGQGREQYF. J is TRBJ2-7 and V is TRBV18; 9 bases are a match to TRBD1. This CDR3 has 13 residues. V was clipped by 3 bases and J by 7 bases; unmatched bases: 4. Looked up from germline, CDR1 is KGHSH and CDR2 is LQKENI.

The V gene is TRBV29-1, the J gene TRBJ1-2; D might be TRBD1 (6 bases). V lost 7 bases, J lost 2 bases, and 14 bases lay in between. CDR1 SQVTM and CDR2 ANQGSEA come from the germline V gene. The CDR3 consists of 13 residues. The CDR3 nucleotides read TGCAGCGCGATCCGGGACATCAACTATGGCTACACCTTC. It yields the protein CSAIRDINYGYTF.

This chain connects TRBV7-9 to TRBJ1-4; unclear D gene. The germline gives CDR1 SEHNR, CDR2 FQNEAQ (reference sequence). This CDR3 spans 15 amino acids. V gave up 2 bases and J gave up 7 bases, with 14 bases separating them. CDR3 sequence reads: CASSLMRSGFEKLFF. CDR3 sequence (DNA): TGTGCCAGCAGCTTAATGCGATCGGGATTTGAAAAACTGTTTTTT.

J is TRBJ1-1 and V is TRBV7-9; TRBD1 matches 8 bases. J gave up 4 bases and V 5 bases, and 12 bases lay outside the gene matches. Germline V gene lookup returns CDR1 SEHNR and CDR2 FQNEAQ (reference sequence). The CDR3 runs to 16 residues. The CDR3 protein is CASSEQGAYRGTEAFF. The CDR3 DNA sequence: TGTGCCAGCAGCGAGCAGGGGGCGTACAGAGGCACTGAAGCTTTCTTT.

V usage is TRBV30 and J usage is TRBJ1-4, with a tentative D call TRBD1 (6 bases). Trimming shortened V by 2 bases and J by 2 bases, and 15 bases separated the two germline ends. The CDR3 has 16 amino acids. Germline V gene data show CDR1 as GTSNPN and CDR2 as SVGIG (reference sequence). The CDR3 DNA reads TGTGCCTGGAGTTTCGGGGGGGGACACACTAATGAAAAACTGTTTTTT. This translates into CAWSFGGGHTNEKLFF.

As DNA, the CDR3 is TGTGCCAGCAGCTTAGGACTAGCGGGAGGTAACAATGAGCAGTTCTTC. This sequence encodes CASSLGLAGGNNEQFF. The chain combines TRBV13 with TRBJ2-1, with TRBD2 identical over 12 bases. This CDR3 region has 16 residues. The V gene end was trimmed by 0 bases and the J gene end by 5 bases; junction bases not matched to a gene: 2. Germline CDR1 PRHDT, CDR2 FYEKMQ (reference sequence).

V is TRBV30 and J is TRBJ2-1; D is uncertain. In germline, CDR1 is GTSNPN, CDR2 SVGIG (reference sequence). This CDR3 is built from 15 residues. The V gene lost 4 bases and the J gene lost 0 bases, with 13 bases spanning the gap. CDR3 region: CAWTRRIGSYNEQFF. The CDR3 DNA sequence: TGTGCCTGGACAAGGCGGATAGGCTCCTACAATGAGCAGTTCTTC.

This clone has a handful of counts. This chain links TRBV30 with TRBJ1-2, with D possibly TRBD1 on 5 matching bases. The CDR3 spans 12 residues. The V gene's germline CDR1 is GTSNPN and CDR2 SVGIG (reference sequence). V lost 3 bases to trimming and J lost 8 bases, with 13 bases between them. The CDR3 protein is CAWSQQGSGYTF. In DNA, the CDR3 is TGTGCCTGGAGCCAGCAGGGCAGCGGCTACACCTTC.

The J gene is TRBJ2-5, the V gene TRBV9, with TRBD2 identical over 11 bases. The CDR3 extends over 15 amino acids. CDR1 is SGDLS and CDR2 is YYNGEE in the germline V gene. Unmatched junction bases numbered 2, after V lost 2 bases and J lost 2 bases. The CDR3 DNA is TGTGCCAGCAGCGTCGGGACTAGCGGTCAAGAGACCCAGTACTTC. Translation gives CASSVGTSGQETQYF.

J is TRBJ2-4 and V is TRBV7-9, with no clear D. The CDR3 contains 15 residues. The V end lost 5 bases, the J end lost 0 bases, and 11 bases lay between the germline ends. Germline assignment: CDR1 SEHNR and CDR2 FQNEAQ (reference sequence). The CDR3 loop is CASSERRLAKNIQYF. For the CDR3, the DNA is TGTGCCAGCAGCGAAAGGCGACTAGCCAAAAACATTCAGTACTTC. Drawing the rest from reference TRBV7-9 and TRBJ2-4, the complete variable domain is DTGVSQNPRHKITKRGQNVTFRCDPISEHNRLYWYRQTLGQGPEFLTYFQNEAQLEKSRLLSDRFSAERPKGSFSTLEIQRTEQGDSAMYLCASSERRLAKNIQYFGAGTRLSVL.

The chain uses TRBV7-9 and TRBJ1-1; D ambiguous. Trimming took off 3 bases at V and 1 base at J, with 6 bases between the two ends. CDR3 length equals 13 residues. Per the germline V gene, CDR1 is SEHNR and CDR2 is FQNEAQ (reference sequence). The CDR3 protein is CASSFMSNTEAFF. CDR3 nucleotide sequence: TGTGCCAGCAGCTTTATGTCGAACACTGAAGCTTTCTTT.

J is TRBJ2-1 and V is TRBV5-1, with 14 bases matching TRBD2. Germline lookup yields CDR1 SGHRS and CDR2 YFSETQ. CDR3 length: 18 residues. The V segment lost 0 bases and the J segment 7 bases; nucleotides outside the gene matches: 9. The CDR3 nucleotides read TGCGCCAGCAGCTTGGGGGGACTAGCGGGAGTGGATGGAAATGAGCAGTTCTTC. The encoded protein is CASSLGGLAGVDGNEQFF. The whole variable domain, remainder taken from reference TRBV5-1 and TRBJ2-1, is KAGVTQTPRYLIKTRGQQVTLSCSPISGHRSVSWYQQTPGQGLQFLFEYFSETQRNKGNFPGRFSGRQFSNSRSEMNVSTLELGDSALYLCASSLGGLAGVDGNEQFFGPGTRLTVL.

The gene calls are TRBV7-6 and TRBJ1-5; perhaps TRBD1 as D (5 bases). This CDR3 region has 13 residues. Looked up from germline, CDR1 is SGHVS and CDR2 is FNYEAQ. V lost 1 base, J lost 12 bases, and 13 bases lay in between. CDR3 bases: TGTGCCAGCAGCTTAGGGGGCCAGGCCATCCAGCATTTT. As protein: CASSLGGQAIQHF. Based on the CDR3 plus reference TRBV7-6 and TRBJ1-5, the full variable domain is GAGVSQSPRYKVTKRGQDVALRCDPISGHVSLYWYRQALGQGPEFLTYFNYEAQQDKSGLPNDRFSAERPEGSISTLTIQRTEQRDSAMYRCASSLGGQAIQHFGDGTRLSIL.

J is TRBJ1-5 and V is TRBV2, with 8 bases aligning to TRBD1. The length of the CDR3 is 14 residues. The J segment lost 1 base and the V segment lost 7 bases, leaving 3 bases of the junction unmatched. The germline V gene encodes CDR1 SNHLY and CDR2 FYNNEI. The CDR3 spells CASMTGESNQPQHF. The CDR3 DNA follows: TGTGCCAGCATGACAGGGGAGAGCAATCAGCCCCAGCATTTT.

The chain links TRBV2 to TRBJ2-7; D is undetermined. V was shortened by 6 bases and J by 0 bases, with 9 bases between the two germline ends. The V gene's germline CDR1 is SNHLY and CDR2 FYNNEI. The CDR3 runs 13 residues. The CDR3 here is CASRPLVSYEQYF. The DNA of the CDR3 is TGTGCCAGCAGGCCTCTCGTCTCCTACGAGCAGTACTTC.

This clone was detected only once. The chain recombines TRBV7-3 with TRBJ2-1, with D possibly being TRBD1 or TRBD2 (5 bases each). Germline V lookup: CDR1 SGHTA, CDR2 FQGTGA. This CDR3 region has 14 residues. Between the trimmed V and J ends, which lost 5 bases and 8 bases, there was a span of 16 bases. The CDR3 here is CASSLDSLGDEQFF. CDR3 in DNA: TGTGCCAGCAGCCTAGACTCACTGGGGGATGAGCAGTTCTTC.

The J gene is TRBJ2-1, the V gene TRBV13, with 11 bases fitting TRBD2. This CDR3 region has 15 residues. The germline gives CDR1 PRHDT, CDR2 FYEKMQ (reference sequence). V gave up 5 bases and J gave up 7 bases; unmatched junction bases: 7. CDR3 coding DNA: TGTGCCAGCAGCACTACGAGGACTAGCGGGAATGAGCAGTTCTTC. It is translated as CASSTTRTSGNEQFF.